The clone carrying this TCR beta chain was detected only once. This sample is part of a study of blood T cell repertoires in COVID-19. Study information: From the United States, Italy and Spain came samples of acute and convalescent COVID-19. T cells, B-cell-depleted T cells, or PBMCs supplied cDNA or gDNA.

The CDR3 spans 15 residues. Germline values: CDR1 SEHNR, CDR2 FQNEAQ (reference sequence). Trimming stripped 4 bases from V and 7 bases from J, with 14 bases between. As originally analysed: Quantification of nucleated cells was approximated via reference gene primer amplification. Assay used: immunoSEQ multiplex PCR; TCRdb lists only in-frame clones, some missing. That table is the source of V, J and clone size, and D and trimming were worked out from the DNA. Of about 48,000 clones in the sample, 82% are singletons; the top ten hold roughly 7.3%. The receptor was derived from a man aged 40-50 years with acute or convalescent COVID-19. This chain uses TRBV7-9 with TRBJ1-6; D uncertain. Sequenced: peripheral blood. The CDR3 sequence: CASSSTRGGNSPLHF. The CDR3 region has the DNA TGTGCCAGCAGCTCTACACGGGGTGGAAATTCACCCCTCCACTTT.